These 29 T cell receptor beta chains share one sample of origin, sequenced in a study of cytomegalovirus exposure and HLA in healthy donors. The PCR ran on 60 Vbeta and 13 Jbeta primers. Here immunoSEQ multiplex PCR was the method, and the copy in TCRdb shows in-frame clones only, minus some. The repertoire holds fewer than 150,000 clones, around 63% seen once, with roughly 1.7% in the top ten. The sample was PBMCs. Receptor source: a human donor in good health.

The V gene is TRBV10-2, the J gene TRBJ2-5; 7 bases fit TRBD1. Per the germline V gene, CDR1 is WSHSY and CDR2 is SAAADI. CDR3 size: 14 residues. Trimming cost V 3 bases and J 1 base; bases outside gene matches: 2. The CDR3 here is CASSDGQVQETQYF. The CDR3 coding sequence is TGCGCCAGCAGTGATGGACAGGTCCAAGAGACCCAGTACTTC.

J is TRBJ2-1 and V is TRBV7-9; weak D call: TRBD1 (6 bases). The germline gives CDR1 SEHNR, CDR2 FQNEAQ (reference sequence). There are 13 residues in the CDR3. V shed 0 bases and J shed 10 bases, with 10 bases lying between them. CDR3 sequence: CASSLAGTKEQFF. CDR3 coding DNA: TGTGCCAGCAGCTTAGCCGGGACAAAAGAGCAGTTCTTC.

The J gene is TRBJ2-4, the V gene TRBV6-1; TRBD1 agrees at 7 bases. From germline, CDR1 is MNHNS and CDR2 SASEGT. The CDR3 consists of 12 residues. Unmatched junction bases numbered 5, after V lost 2 bases and J lost 13 bases. CDR3 nucleotide sequence: TGTGCCAGCAGTGAAAGTAGACAGGGACAGTACTTC. Translation gives CASSESRQGQYF.

The CDR3 bases are TGTGCCAGCTCACCACCGGGGGCCGGTCAGCCCCAGCATTTT. Translating gives CASSPPGAGQPQHF. V gene TRBV18 combines with J gene TRBJ1-5, with D perhaps TRBD1 (6 bases). Germline V gives CDR1 KGHSH, CDR2 LQKENI. Trimming took off 0 bases at V and 6 bases at J, with 9 bases between the two ends. The CDR3 contains 14 residues. The variable domain in full, completed from reference TRBV18 and TRBJ1-5, reads NAGVMQNPRHLVRRRGQEARLRCSPMKGHSHVYWYRQLPEEGLKFMVYLQKENIIDESGMPKERFSAEFPKEGPSILRIQQVVRGDSAAYFCASSPPGAGQPQHFGDGTRLSIL.

The chain carries TRBV11-2 and TRBJ2-5; maybe TRBD1 (6 bases). The J call is in doubt because the DNA end fits TRBJ2-7 better. The CDR3 totals 16 residues. Germline V gene lookup returns CDR1 SGHAT and CDR2 FQNNGV. In nucleotides, the CDR3 is TGTGCCAGCAGCCTGAGCCAGGGGACGCCCTCCTACGAGCAGTACTTC. This encodes CASSLSQGTPSYEQYF.

The chain carries TRBV9 and TRBJ2-7; 15 bases map to TRBD2. CDR3 length: 20 residues. Unmatched junction bases numbered 17, after V lost 2 bases and J lost 5 bases. Germline V CDR1 and CDR2: SGDLS, YYNGEE. In DNA, the CDR3 is TGTGCCAGCAGCGTCCGGGGGACCGGGACTAGCGGGAGGAGCTTGGACGAGCAGTACTTC. Translating it yields CASSVRGTGTSGRSLDEQYF. The whole variable domain, filled in from reference TRBV9 and TRBJ2-7, reads DSGVTQTPKHLITATGQRVTLRCSPRSGDLSVYWYQQSLDQGLQFLIQYYNGEERAKGNILERFSAQQFPDLHSELNLSSLELGDSALYFCASSVRGTGTSGRSLDEQYFGPGTRLTVT.

The chain is built from TRBV7-9 and TRBJ2-1; D perhaps matches TRBD1 (5 bases). CDR1 is SEHNR, CDR2 FQNEAQ, per germline (reference sequence). Trimming removed 3 bases at V and 4 bases at J, with 7 bases between. The CDR3 length is 13 residues. The CDR3 DNA is TGTGCCAGCAGCTTCCAGGGTTACAATGAGCAGTTCTTC. This gives the protein CASSFQGYNEQFF.

The rearrangement uses TRBV11-2 and TRBJ2-3; TRBD1 matches at 7 bases. The CDR3 is 14 amino acids. CDR1 and CDR2 from the germline V gene are SGHAT and FQNNGV. V lost 7 bases to trimming and J lost 4 bases; unmatched junction nucleotides: 8. The CDR3 DNA sequence: TGTGCCAGCACCGTGCAACAGGGGTCAGATACGCAGTATTTT. Its translation is CASTVQQGSDTQYF.

The rearrangement uses TRBV11-2 and TRBJ1-4, with D uncertain. Trimming left V 4 bases short and J 5 bases short, with 11 bases between. There are 14 residues in the CDR3. From germline, CDR1 is SGHAT and CDR2 FQNNGV. CDR3 region: CASSSGNRNEKLFF. The CDR3 DNA reads TGTGCCAGCAGCTCAGGAAACCGGAATGAAAAACTGTTTTTT. The full variable domain, rest sourced from reference TRBV11-2 and TRBJ1-4, is EAGVAQSPRYKIIEKRQSVAFWCNPISGHATLYWYQQILGQGPKLLIQFQNNGVVDDSQLPKDRFSAERLKGVDSTLKIQPAKLEDSAVYLCASSSGNRNEKLFFGSGTQLSVL.

V and J are TRBV28 and TRBJ2-5; weak D call: TRBD2 (6 bases). The J call could be wrong; TRBJ2-7 is a better fit for the DNA end. CDR1 and CDR2 (germline): MDHEN, SYDVKM. The CDR3 is made up of 15 amino acids. CDR3 amino acids: CASSLPTSRTYEQYF. Here the CDR3 DNA reads TGTGCCAGCAGTTTACCCACTAGCCGAACCTACGAGCAGTACTTC.

V gene TRBV5-1 combines with J gene TRBJ2-2; 15 nucleotides agree with TRBD2. The CDR3 contains 19 residues. Per the germline V gene, CDR1 is SGHRS and CDR2 is YFSETQ. Unmatched junction bases numbered 7, after V lost 3 bases and J lost 1 base. CDR3 sequence: CASSSAGLAGGLNTGELFF. CDR3 DNA sequence: TGCGCCAGCAGCTCAGCGGGACTAGCGGGAGGTTTGAACACCGGGGAGCTGTTTTTT.

V is TRBV4-1 and J is TRBJ2-7; 7 bases align to TRBD1. CDR3 length: 14 amino acids. Germline lookup yields CDR1 MGHRA and CDR2 YSYEKL. The V and J ends lost 3 bases and 5 bases, in that order; junction bases with no gene match: 7. The CDR3 region is CASSQATGTHEQYF. The CDR3 DNA is TGCGCCAGCAGCCAGGCGACAGGGACCCACGAGCAGTACTTC.

This clone was counted only a few times. The chain has TRBV9 and TRBJ2-7, with D perhaps TRBD2 (5 bases). Germline-derived CDR1 and CDR2 are SGDLS and YYNGEE. The germline V and J ends were trimmed by 0 bases and 3 bases, with 13 bases remaining between them. This CDR3 has 15 amino acids. The DNA for the CDR3 is TGTGCCAGCAGCGTAGCTTCAGCGGACCTCTACGAGCAGTACTTC. Its translation is CASSVASADLYEQYF.

CDR3 sequence: CASRGGGYNEQFF. The CDR3 bases are TGTGCCAGCAGAGGGGGGGGATACAATGAGCAGTTCTTC. The J gene is TRBJ2-1, the V gene TRBV28; weak D call: TRBD2 (7 bases). With 6 bases removed from V and 4 bases from J, the gap between germline ends came to 10 bases. Germline lookup yields CDR1 MDHEN and CDR2 SYDVKM. There are 13 residues in the CDR3.

The chain employs TRBV11-2 and TRBJ2-2; D may be TRBD1 (5 bases). With 1 base removed from V and 3 bases from J, the gap between germline ends came to 21 bases. CDR1 is SGHAT and CDR2 is FQNNGV in the germline V gene. The CDR3 spans 19 residues. The CDR3 loop reads CASSLGRPRVLWDTGELFF. CDR3 bases: TGTGCCAGCAGCTTAGGCCGTCCCAGGGTCCTTTGGGACACCGGGGAGCTGTTTTTT.

The gene calls are TRBV27 and TRBJ2-7, with a possible D match to TRBD2 (6 bases). This CDR3 contains 14 residues. Germline V gives CDR1 MNHEY, CDR2 SMNVEV (reference sequence). Trimming took off 6 bases at V and 0 bases at J, with 12 bases between the two ends. This CDR3 reads CASSAIGSSYEQYF. CDR3 coding DNA: TGTGCCAGCAGCGCTATCGGGAGCTCCTACGAGCAGTACTTC.

CDR3 bases: TGTGCAAGTCGCTTAGTGTCCCTAGCGGGAGCCCAAGAGACCCAGTACTTC. This sequence encodes CASRLVSLAGAQETQYF. J is TRBJ2-5 and V is TRBV12-2; the D segment call TRBD2 is taken from the table without a DNA check. TRBV12-2 counts as a pseudogene. CDR3 length: 17 residues.

This sequence joins TRBV6-5 and TRBJ2-7, with D possibly TRBD2 on 5 matching bases. The CDR3 covers 16 residues. The germline gives CDR1 MNHEY, CDR2 SVGAGI. Deletions cut 0 bases from V and 1 base from J, with 13 bases between. The CDR3 DNA reads as TGTGCCAGCAGTTACTCGAGTATTCGGGAATCCTACGAGCAGTACTTC. It specifies CASSYSSIRESYEQYF.

This clone has a handful of counts. The genes are TRBV9 and TRBJ2-5, with TRBD1 matching over 10 bases. The trim removed 4 bases at V and 2 bases at J, leaving 5 bases unmatched. This CDR3 has 15 residues. Germline values: CDR1 SGDLS, CDR2 YYNGEE. The CDR3 is CASSSTGQGQETQYF. Written as DNA, the CDR3 is TGTGCCAGCAGCTCCACGGGACAGGGGCAAGAGACCCAGTACTTC.

The genes are TRBV29-1 and TRBJ1-1, with D possibly matching TRBD1 (5 bases). The CDR3 spans 12 residues. Germline V CDR1 and CDR2: SQVTM, ANQGSEA. The V gene lost 4 bases and the J gene lost 6 bases, with 12 bases spanning the gap. The DNA for the CDR3 is TGCAGCGTTGGGCAGGGTACGGCTGAAGCTTTCTTT. Translated, it gives CSVGQGTAEAFF.

The chain recombines TRBV21-1 with TRBJ2-5; the table's D call TRBD2 went unverified against the DNA. TRBV21-1 is recorded as a pseudogene. The CDR3 is 15 amino acids. This CDR3 reads CASSGSGENLETQYF. The CDR3, as DNA: TGTGCCAGCAGCGGCTCCGGGGAGAACCTGGAGACCCAGTACTTC.

The rearrangement links TRBV28 to TRBJ1-5; possible D gene TRBD1, 5 bases. The germline CDR1 and CDR2 sequences are MDHEN and SYDVKM. The V end lost 5 bases, the J end lost 6 bases, and 11 bases lay between the germline ends. The CDR3 sequence is 13 residues long. This chain's CDR3 is CASSPPTVQPQHF. In DNA form, the CDR3 reads TGTGCCAGCAGTCCCCCGACAGTTCAGCCCCAGCATTTT.

This clone was counted only a few times. The V and J genes are TRBV15 and TRBJ1-3, with TRBD1 as a possible D gene (5 bases). The germline gives CDR1 LNHNV, CDR2 YYDKDF (reference sequence). The CDR3 extends over 13 amino acids. Trimming took 6 bases from V and 5 from J, leaving 11 bases between them. The CDR3 region has the DNA TGTGCCACCAGAGGAGGGGAACGAAACACCATATATTTT. Translating it yields CATRGGERNTIYF.

V and J are TRBV15 and TRBJ2-7; 7 nucleotides agree with TRBD1. The trim removed 1 base at V and 2 bases at J, leaving 5 bases unmatched. The CDR3 runs to 15 residues. Germline V gene data show CDR1 as LNHNV and CDR2 as YYDKDF (reference sequence). The CDR3 here is CATSRAGTATYEQYF. The CDR3 nucleotides read TGTGCCACCAGCAGAGCGGGGACAGCCACCTACGAGCAGTACTTC. The complete variable domain, with remaining parts taken from reference TRBV15 and TRBJ2-7, reads DAMVIQNPRYQVTQFGKPVTLSCSQTLNHNVMYWYQQKSSQAPKLLFHYYDKDFNNEADTPDNFQSRRPNTSFCFLDIRSPGLGDTAMYLCATSRAGTATYEQYFGPGTRLTVT.

The count of this clone is one. The chain is built from TRBV6-5 and TRBJ2-5, with a weak D call TRBD1 (5 bases). V gave up 2 bases and J gave up 4 bases, with 17 bases separating them. Germline-derived CDR1 and CDR2 are MNHEY and SVGAGI. The CDR3 runs 16 residues. The CDR3 DNA reads as TGTGCCAGCAGTTACCTCCAGGGTTCAAAGAGAGAGACCCAGTACTTC. Its translation is CASSYLQGSKRETQYF.

The J gene is TRBJ2-7, the V gene TRBV5-1, with 15 bases identical to TRBD2. The V and J ends lost 4 bases and 7 bases, in that order; junction bases with no gene match: 6. Germline-derived CDR1 and CDR2 are SGHRS and YFSETQ. The CDR3 has 15 residues. The CDR3 DNA reads as TGCGCCAGCAGCCTCGGACTAGCGGGAGGGGGGGAGCAGTACTTC. Translated, it gives CASSLGLAGGGEQYF.

The J gene is TRBJ2-7, the V gene TRBV28; D might be TRBD2 (6 bases). V lost 7 bases and J lost 0, with 16 bases in between. The CDR3 has 15 residues. CDR1 MDHEN and CDR2 SYDVKM come from the germline V gene. CDR3 DNA sequence: TGTGCCAGCACACGGAGGGGCTACCCCTCCTACGAGCAGTACTTC. Translating it yields CASTRRGYPSYEQYF.

This chain connects TRBV4-2 to TRBJ2-5; D is perhaps TRBD2 (6 bases). V was cut by 0 bases and J by 5 bases, with 10 bases left in between. Germline CDR1 is LGHNA and CDR2 is YNFKEQ. The CDR3 is 14 amino acids. Here the CDR3 DNA reads TGTGCCAGCAGCCAAGAAATGAGCGGGGAGACCCAGTACTTC. This sequence encodes CASSQEMSGETQYF.

The V gene is TRBV6-5, the J gene TRBJ1-6; D remains ambiguous. CDR3 size: 15 residues. The germline V and J ends were trimmed by 0 bases and 9 bases, with 12 bases remaining between them. CDR1 MNHEY and CDR2 SVGAGI come from the germline V gene. The CDR3 loop is CASSYSSWVVSPLHF. The DNA for the CDR3 is TGTGCCAGCAGTTACTCTAGCTGGGTTGTTTCACCCCTCCACTTT.